This T cell receptor (beta chain) was retrieved from a study of shared clonotypes between healthy human individuals. Measured with immunoSEQ multiplex PCR; TCRdb has only the in-frame clones, and not every one. The sample shows 2.3 million or so clones, roughly 93% of them seen only once. This CDR3 region has 15 residues. Per germline, CDR1 KGHSH and CDR2 LQKENI. V lost 1 base, J lost 4 bases, and 11 bases lay in between. The clonotype comes from a man younger than 35 in good health. Some clones in this sample may be carry-over from other donors' samples. The specimen sequenced was naive CD4+ T cells from PBMCs. Subset specified: CD45RA+ positively selected. This sequence joins TRBV18 and TRBJ1-5, with D hard to call. Written as DNA, the CDR3 is TGTGCCAGCTCACCACAGGGAGGGAAGAATCAGCCCCAGCATTTT. This gives the protein CASSPQGGKNQPQHF. The full variable domain, rest sourced from reference TRBV18 and TRBJ1-5, is NAGVMQNPRHLVRRRGQEARLRCSPMKGHSHVYWYRQLPEEGLKFMVYLQKENIIDESGMPKERFSAEFPKEGPSILRIQQVVRGDSAAYFCASSPQGGKNQPQHFGDGTRLSIL.